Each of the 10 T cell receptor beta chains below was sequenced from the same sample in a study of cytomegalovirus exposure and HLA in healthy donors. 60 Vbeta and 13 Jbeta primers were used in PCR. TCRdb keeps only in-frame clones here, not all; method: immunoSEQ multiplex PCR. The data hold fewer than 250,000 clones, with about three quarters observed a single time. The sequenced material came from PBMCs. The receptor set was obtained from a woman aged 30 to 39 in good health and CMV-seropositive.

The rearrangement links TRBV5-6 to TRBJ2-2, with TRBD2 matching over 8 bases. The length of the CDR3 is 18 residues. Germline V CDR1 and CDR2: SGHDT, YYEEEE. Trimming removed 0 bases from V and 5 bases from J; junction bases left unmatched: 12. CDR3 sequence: CASSLAGRGIMVTGELFF. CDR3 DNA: TGTGCCAGCAGCTTGGCCGGGAGGGGGATTATGGTAACCGGGGAGCTGTTTTTT. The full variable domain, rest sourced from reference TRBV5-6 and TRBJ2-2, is DAGVTQSPTHLIKTRGQQVTLRCSPKSGHDTVSWYQQALGQGPQFIFQYYEEEERQRGNFPDRFSGHQFPNYSSELNVNALLLGDSALYLCASSLAGRGIMVTGELFFGEGSRLTVL.

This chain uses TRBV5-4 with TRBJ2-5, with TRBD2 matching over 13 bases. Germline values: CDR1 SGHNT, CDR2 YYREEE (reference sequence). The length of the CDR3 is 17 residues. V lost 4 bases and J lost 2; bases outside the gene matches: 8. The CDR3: CASSLWTSGGNQETQYF. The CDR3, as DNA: TGTGCCAGCAGCCTCTGGACTAGCGGGGGTAATCAAGAGACCCAGTACTTC.

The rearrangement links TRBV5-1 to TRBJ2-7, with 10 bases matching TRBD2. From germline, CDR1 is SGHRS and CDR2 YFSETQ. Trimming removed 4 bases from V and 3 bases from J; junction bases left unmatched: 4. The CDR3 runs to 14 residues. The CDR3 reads CASSVASGSYEQYF. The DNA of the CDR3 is TGCGCCAGCAGCGTCGCTAGCGGGAGCTACGAGCAGTACTTC.

The CDR3 reads CASSARQGGHEQYF. CDR3 sequence (DNA): TGTGCCAGCAGTGCTAGACAGGGGGGGCACGAGCAGTACTTC. This chain uses TRBV6-1 with TRBJ2-7, with 9 bases that match TRBD1. V dropped 4 bases and J dropped 5; count of bases not matched to a gene: 6. Germline values: CDR1 MNHNS, CDR2 SASEGT. CDR3 length: 14 residues.

CDR3 nucleotides: TGTGCCAGCAGTACCCGGGACAGGGGACAGGGCACTGAAGCTTTCTTT. It encodes CASSTRDRGQGTEAFF. The V gene is TRBV28, the J gene TRBJ1-1; 10 nucleotides match TRBD1. The CDR3 loop spans 16 amino acids. Germline-derived CDR1 and CDR2 are MDHEN and SYDVKM. Trimming cost V 5 bases and J 4 bases; bases outside gene matches: 10.

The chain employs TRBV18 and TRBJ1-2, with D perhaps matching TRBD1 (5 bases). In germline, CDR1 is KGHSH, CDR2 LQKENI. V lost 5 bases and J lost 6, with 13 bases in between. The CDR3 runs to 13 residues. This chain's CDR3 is CASSLDKAHGYTF. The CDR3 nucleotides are TGTGCCAGCTCATTGGACAAAGCTCATGGCTACACCTTC.

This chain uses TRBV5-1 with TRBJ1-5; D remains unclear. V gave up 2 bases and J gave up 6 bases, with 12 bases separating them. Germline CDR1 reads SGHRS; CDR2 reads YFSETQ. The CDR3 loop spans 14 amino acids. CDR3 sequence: CASSLGEGPQPQHF. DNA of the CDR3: TGCGCCAGCAGCTTAGGCGAGGGTCCTCAGCCCCAGCATTTT.

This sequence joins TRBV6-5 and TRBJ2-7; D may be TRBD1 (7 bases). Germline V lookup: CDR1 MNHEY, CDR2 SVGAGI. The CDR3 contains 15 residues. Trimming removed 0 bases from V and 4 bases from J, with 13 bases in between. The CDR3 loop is CASSYSSGGGYEQYF. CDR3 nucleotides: TGTGCCAGCAGTTACTCGTCAGGGGGAGGTTACGAGCAGTACTTC.

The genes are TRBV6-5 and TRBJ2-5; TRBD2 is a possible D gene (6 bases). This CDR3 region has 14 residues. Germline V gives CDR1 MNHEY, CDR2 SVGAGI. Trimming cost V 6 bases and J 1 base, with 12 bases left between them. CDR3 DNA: TGTGCCAGCAGCAACTGGAGGGCCCAAGAGACCCAGTACTTC. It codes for CASSNWRAQETQYF.

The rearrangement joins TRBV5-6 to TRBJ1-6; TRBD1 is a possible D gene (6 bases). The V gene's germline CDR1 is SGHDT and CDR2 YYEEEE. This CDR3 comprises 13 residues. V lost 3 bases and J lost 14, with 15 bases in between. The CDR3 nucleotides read TGTGCCAGCAGCTCAACAGGGTTTGCCACCCTCCACTTT. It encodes CASSSTGFATLHF.